A single sample gave rise to the 30 T cell receptor beta chains below, sequenced in a study of T-cell reconstitution after alpha-beta-depleted transplantation in children. Preparation of the TCRbeta library used unique molecular identifiers. TCRdb passed the PCR reads through MiXCR, listing each CDR3 protein once. Of approximately 100,000 distinct CDR3 sequences in the sample, 9.5% to 15% are singletons; the top ten hold roughly 14%. Specimen: PBMCs from the stem cell graft donor, collected from the stem cell graft. These receptors were collected from a human donor who donated a stem cell graft to a child with inherited bone marrow failure.

Many counts were recorded for this clonotype. The chain links TRBV5-1 to TRBJ2-7, with D uncertain. Germline V gives CDR1 SGHRS, CDR2 YFSETQ. The CDR3 has 14 residues. Trimming shortened V by 0 bases and J by 6 bases, and 13 bases separated the two germline ends. CDR3 nucleotides: TGCGCCAGCAGCTTGGCAGTGGGCTCGGTCGAGCAGTACTTC. Encoded protein: CASSLAVGSVEQYF.

This clonotype has a count of ten or more. The J gene is TRBJ2-1, the V gene TRBV7-8; TRBD2 agrees at 11 bases. Losses at the gene ends were 4 bases for V and 9 bases for J; bases not matched to a gene: 11. This CDR3 is built from 16 residues. Germline values: CDR1 SGHVS, CDR2 FQNEAQ. CDR3 nucleotides: TGTGCCAGCAGCTCCCGTATAGCGGGGGGGCCAGGTGAGCAGTTCTTC. It is translated as CASSSRIAGGPGEQFF.

This clonotype was recorded many times. The J gene is TRBJ2-2, the V gene TRBV11-2; D gene unclear. This CDR3 is 14 amino acids long. Germline V gives CDR1 SGHAT, CDR2 FQNNGV. Between the trimmed V and J ends, which lost 3 bases and 1 base, there was a span of 6 bases. The CDR3 protein is CASSFLVNTGELFF. CDR3 sequence (DNA): TGTGCCAGCAGCTTTTTGGTGAACACCGGGGAGCTGTTTTTT.

This clonotype was seen at least ten times. V usage is TRBV20-1 and J usage is TRBJ2-3; D possibly corresponds to TRBD2 (7 bases). Germline V gene data show CDR1 as DFQATT and CDR2 as SNEGSKA (reference sequence). The ends were cut back, 6 bases at V and 1 base at J, with 11 bases in the middle. CDR3 size: 13 residues. CDR3 coding DNA: TGCAGTGCGGGGGCGGGAGGCACAGATACGCAGTATTTT. It encodes CSAGAGGTDTQYF.

This clonotype was observed at least ten times. The rearrangement joins TRBV18 to TRBJ1-2, with TRBD1 identical over 8 bases. In germline, CDR1 is KGHSH, CDR2 LQKENI. With V trimmed by 0 bases and J by 4 bases, 7 bases remained unmatched. This CDR3 contains 16 residues. The CDR3 loop is CASSPPSGQVLYGYTF. The CDR3 DNA sequence: TGTGCCAGCTCACCACCTTCGGGACAGGTCCTCTATGGCTACACCTTC.

This clonotype occurred many times. This chain joins TRBV5-1 and TRBJ2-5, with no clear D. CDR3 size: 13 residues. Germline lookup yields CDR1 SGHRS and CDR2 YFSETQ. Trimming took off 0 bases at V and 1 base at J, with 4 bases between the two ends. CDR3 sequence reads: CASSLERQETQYF. The CDR3 DNA reads as TGCGCCAGCAGCTTGGAACGCCAAGAGACCCAGTACTTC.

This clonotype was detected ten times or more. The chain recombines TRBV7-6 with TRBJ2-7, with TRBD1 matching over 9 bases. Germline CDR1 reads SGHVS; CDR2 reads FNYEAQ. The CDR3 spans 13 residues. The ends lost 4 bases at V and 7 bases at J; junction bases unmatched: 5. The CDR3 bases are TGTGCCAGCAGCTGGACAGGGGTTGGGGAGCAGTACTTC. Encoded protein: CASSWTGVGEQYF.

At least ten counts were recorded for this clonotype. The chain joins TRBV11-1 to TRBJ2-5, with TRBD2 matching over 7 bases. This CDR3 has 15 amino acids. V was pared by 2 bases and J by 4 bases, with 7 bases of the junction left unmatched. Per the germline V gene, CDR1 is SGHAT and CDR2 is FQDESV (reference sequence). The CDR3 coding sequence is TGTGCCAGCAGCTTACTCCGGGCTAGCGGAGAGACCCAGTACTTC. It specifies CASSLLRASGETQYF.

The rearrangement uses TRBV18 and TRBJ1-1; D is perhaps TRBD1 (6 bases). The length of the CDR3 is 13 residues. Germline-derived CDR1 and CDR2 are KGHSH and LQKENI. V lost 4 bases and J lost 10, with 16 bases in between. The CDR3 loop reads CASSQRDTAIAFF. Here the CDR3 DNA reads TGTGCCAGCTCACAAAGGGACACGGCCATAGCTTTCTTT.

This clonotype was counted ten times or more. This chain links TRBV6-1 with TRBJ2-2, with a weak D call TRBD1 (6 bases). The CDR3 is 16 residues long. V lost 5 bases and J lost 0, with 13 bases in between. The V gene's germline CDR1 is MNHNS and CDR2 SASEGT. The CDR3 spells CASSMGAASNTGELFF. CDR3 in DNA: TGTGCCAGCAGTATGGGGGCGGCCTCGAACACCGGGGAGCTGTTTTTT.

This clonotype was seen repeatedly, ten times or more. The chain employs TRBV29-1 and TRBJ2-1, with 9 positions matching TRBD2. The CDR3 loop spans 15 amino acids. The germline CDR1 and CDR2 sequences are SQVTM and ANQGSEA. V gave up 6 bases and J gave up 3 bases; unmatched junction bases: 9. CDR3 amino acids: CSVEGGRAVYNEQFF. CDR3 sequence (DNA): TGCAGCGTGGAGGGCGGGAGGGCCGTCTACAATGAGCAGTTCTTC.

This clonotype was seen at least ten times. The V gene is TRBV25-1, the J gene TRBJ2-1, with D perhaps TRBD1 (5 bases). The CDR3 loop spans 14 amino acids. Trimming removed 2 bases at V and 5 bases at J, with 10 bases between. Germline V gene sequence: CDR1 MGHDK, CDR2 SYGVNS. The CDR3 DNA reads TGTGCCAGCAGTGAAGGGGCGTACCACAATGAGCAGTTCTTC. Translating gives CASSEGAYHNEQFF.

Many counts were recorded for this clonotype. The chain uses TRBV28 and TRBJ1-2, with D perhaps matching TRBD1 (6 bases). Germline V gene lookup returns CDR1 MDHEN and CDR2 SYDVKM. This CDR3 has 12 residues. Deletions cut 3 bases from V and 4 bases from J, with 6 bases between. CDR3 loop: CASSFRGYGYTF. The CDR3 DNA is TGTGCCAGCAGTTTCAGGGGCTATGGCTACACCTTC.

This rearrangement joins TRBV5-1 to TRBJ2-5; 15 positions agree with TRBD2. The length of the CDR3 is 17 residues. Germline CDR1 and CDR2: SGHRS and YFSETQ. The ends lost 4 bases at V and 5 bases at J; junction bases unmatched: 9. In DNA form, the CDR3 reads TGCGCCAGCAGCCGGACGGGACTAGCGGGAGGAAGGGAGACCCAGTACTTC. Residues: CASSRTGLAGGRETQYF.

The chain joins TRBV19 to TRBJ1-6; D is uncertain. The V gene's germline CDR1 is LNHDA and CDR2 SQIVND (reference sequence). V gave up 7 bases and J gave up 3 bases, with 13 bases separating them. The CDR3 runs 15 residues. CDR3: CASKEGSGYNSPLHF. CDR3 sequence (DNA): TGTGCCAGTAAGGAGGGAAGTGGCTATAATTCACCCCTCCACTTT.

This clonotype appeared many times. The rearrangement uses TRBV6-1 and TRBJ1-2; the D is unclear. The CDR3 spans 16 residues. V lost 5 bases, J lost 2 bases, and 18 bases lay in between. The germline V gene has CDR1 MNHNS and CDR2 SASEGT. As DNA, the CDR3 is TGTGCCAGCAGTCGGTCTATGATTATATCCAACTATGGCTACACCTTC. It is translated as CASSRSMIISNYGYTF.

This clonotype was found many times. The chain combines TRBV2 with TRBJ2-7, with TRBD2 matching over 12 bases. The CDR3 sequence is 17 residues long. V trimming: 0 bases; J trimming: 2 bases; junction bases outside the gene matches: 5. Germline CDR1 is SNHLY and CDR2 is FYNNEI. The CDR3 loop reads CASSEAPASGRAYEQYF. Written as DNA, the CDR3 is TGTGCCAGCAGTGAAGCCCCGGCTAGCGGGAGGGCCTACGAGCAGTACTTC.

The sample holds many counts of this clonotype. The CDR3: CASSYGTDSYEQYF. The CDR3 DNA is TGTGCCAGCAGCTACGGGACAGATTCCTACGAGCAGTACTTC. This chain uses TRBV7-9 with TRBJ2-7; TRBD1 aligns across 7 bases. V lost 4 bases and J lost 1; bases outside the gene matches: 4. This CDR3 has 14 amino acids. The germline gives CDR1 SEHNR, CDR2 FQNEAQ (reference sequence). Using reference TRBV7-9 and TRBJ2-7 for the parts outside the CDR3, the full variable domain is DTGVSQNPRHKITKRGQNVTFRCDPISEHNRLYWYRQTLGQGPEFLTYFQNEAQLEKSRLLSDRFSAERPKGSFSTLEIQRTEQGDSAMYLCASSYGTDSYEQYFGPGTRLTVT.

The V call is TRBV18, the J call TRBJ2-3; D may correspond to TRBD1 or TRBD2 (5 bases each). This CDR3 region has 13 residues. Trimming stripped 3 bases from V and 5 bases from J, with 9 bases between. Germline-derived CDR1 and CDR2 are KGHSH and LQKENI. CDR3 sequence (DNA): TGTGCCAGCTCACCCCGGGACGGAGATACGCAGTATTTT. The encoded protein is CASSPRDGDTQYF.

At least ten counts were recorded for this clonotype. The CDR3 here is CASSDRANTEAFF. For the CDR3, the DNA is TGTGCCAGCTCCGACAGGGCAAACACTGAAGCTTTCTTT. The genes are TRBV18 and TRBJ1-1, with 7 bases matching TRBD1. The V and J ends lost 6 bases and 2 bases, in that order; junction bases with no gene match: 3. CDR3 length equals 13 residues. Germline V gene data show CDR1 as KGHSH and CDR2 as LQKENI.

This clonotype was observed at least ten times. The chain recombines TRBV7-9 with TRBJ1-5; D unclear. V shed 3 bases and J shed 3 bases, with 3 bases lying between them. CDR1 is SEHNR and CDR2 is FQNEAQ in the germline V gene (reference sequence). The CDR3 extends over 12 amino acids. The CDR3 spells CASSLVNQPQHF. The CDR3 nucleotides are TGTGCCAGCAGCTTGGTCAATCAGCCCCAGCATTTT.

This clonotype was recorded many times. The V gene is TRBV10-3, the J gene TRBJ2-1; no clear D gene. CDR1 and CDR2 from the germline V gene are ENHRY and SYGVKD. Trimming took 6 bases from V and 8 from J, leaving 11 bases between them. The CDR3 is 12 amino acids. CDR3 DNA: TGTGCCATCAGGGCCGTTGGAGATGAGCAGTTCTTC. Translation: CAIRAVGDEQFF.

The V call is TRBV7-2, the J call TRBJ1-1, with unresolved D. Germline V gene lookup returns CDR1 SGHTA and CDR2 FQGNSA. The CDR3 extends over 12 amino acids. The ends were cut back, 2 bases at V and 4 bases at J, with 5 bases in the middle. The DNA of the CDR3 is TGTGCCAGCAGCTTACAGGCCACTGAAGCTTTCTTT. Translated, it gives CASSLQATEAFF. Supplemented by reference TRBV7-2 and TRBJ1-1, the full variable domain reads GAGVSQSPSNKVTEKGKDVELRCDPISGHTALYWYRQSLGQGLEFLIYFQGNSAPDKSGLPSDRFSAERTGGSVSTLTIQRTQQEDSAVYLCASSLQATEAFFGQGTRLTVV.

The J gene is TRBJ2-2, the V gene TRBV2; D gene ambiguous. The CDR3 loop spans 11 amino acids. Germline V gene lookup returns CDR1 SNHLY and CDR2 FYNNEI. Trimming stripped 10 bases from V and 4 bases from J, with 7 bases between. The CDR3: CATTSTGELFF. DNA of the CDR3: TGTGCCACCACGTCCACCGGGGAGCTGTTTTTT.

This clonotype was counted ten times or more. J is TRBJ1-4 and V is TRBV12-3 or TRBV12-4, with a tentative D call TRBD1 (5 bases). This CDR3 has 15 amino acids. The V end lost 5 bases, the J end lost 4 bases, and 14 bases lay between the germline ends. CDR3 DNA sequence: TGTGCCAGCAGTCAGGAGGGACGGGATAATGAAAAACTGTTTTTT. It yields the protein CASSQEGRDNEKLFF.

At least ten counts were recorded for this clonotype. The chain couples TRBV7-2 to TRBJ2-5, with D hard to call. The CDR3 sequence is 14 residues long. CDR1 is SGHTA, CDR2 FQGNSA, per germline. V was cut by 5 bases and J by 0 bases, with 10 bases left in between. CDR3 nucleotides: TGTGCCAGCAGCCCCCTCGCGTACCAAGAGACCCAGTACTTC. This codes for CASSPLAYQETQYF.

This clonotype was found many times. The chain employs TRBV12-3 or TRBV12-4 and TRBJ1-1; D is ambiguous. Trimming took off 8 bases at V and 5 bases at J, with 12 bases between the two ends. The CDR3 has 12 amino acids. CDR3 region: CASLRIGTEAFF. Here the CDR3 DNA reads TGTGCCAGCCTCCGGATCGGAACTGAAGCTTTCTTT.

The sample holds many counts of this clonotype. The chain employs TRBV20-1 and TRBJ2-1, with TRBD2 matching over 7 bases. This CDR3 region has 15 residues. Germline CDR1 and CDR2: DFQATT and SNEGSKA (reference sequence). The ends lost 7 bases at V and 6 bases at J; junction bases unmatched: 15. CDR3: CSVISGSGGVNEQFF. CDR3 nucleotide sequence: TGCAGTGTCATCTCCGGGAGTGGGGGGGTCAATGAGCAGTTCTTC.

This clonotype came up many times. This chain joins TRBV11-2 and TRBJ2-1; 8 positions match TRBD2. Germline-derived CDR1 and CDR2 are SGHAT and FQNNGV. The CDR3 is 14 amino acids. The trim removed 5 bases at V and 3 bases at J, leaving 3 bases unmatched. CDR3 sequence: CASSQSGSYNEQFF. The CDR3 coding sequence is TGTGCCAGCAGCCAAAGCGGGAGCTACAATGAGCAGTTCTTC.

Ten or more counts support this clonotype. The chain employs TRBV20-1 and TRBJ1-4; D is uncertain. This CDR3 contains 13 residues. V was trimmed by 2 bases and J by 8 bases, leaving 12 bases between them. The germline V gene encodes CDR1 DFQATT and CDR2 SNEGSKA (reference sequence). The CDR3 sequence: CSARPPLIEKLFF. The CDR3 coding sequence is TGCAGTGCTAGACCCCCACTGATCGAAAAACTGTTTTTT.